This T cell receptor beta chain was identified during a study of Graves' ophthalmopathy and Graves' hyperthyroidism. Study-level background: A follow-up of 18 months without ophthalmopathy meant that hyperthyroidism was stable.

Points on this clonotype: Its specificity is not known.

Study-level points and caveats: A classifier, a 13-signature model, separated ophthalmopathy from stable hyperthyroidism with approximately 87% sensitivity and approximately 81% specificity. Blood also harbored most expanded thyroid clonotypes above 0.001 frequency.

Orbital computed tomography and thyroid ultrasound, along with TRAb, serum thyroxine and clinical symptoms, underpinned diagnosis. RNA served as the template for amplifying TCR beta CDR3 regions. Following a first-round RT-PCR that used HTBI primers, a second-round multiplex PCR was carried out. TCRdb recomputed calls from the multiplex PCR reads with MiXCR, one row per CDR3 protein. The sample holds 500,000 to 700,000 distinct CDR3 sequences; 39% are singletons and the top ten take about 4.2%. The source material was peripheral blood or thyroid tissue (not recorded which). The TCR originated in an adult man with Graves' hyperthyroidism.

The CDR3 nucleotides are TGTGCCAGCAGCCAGACAGGGCCCCTCGGCGGGGCCCAGTACTTC. Its translation is CASSQTGPLGGAQYF. The chain is built from TRBV14 and TRBJ2-5; a possible D gene is TRBD1 (7 bases). The ends were cut back, 3 bases at V and 9 bases at J, with 20 bases in the middle. The CDR3 consists of 15 residues. The germline V gene encodes CDR1 SGHDN and CDR2 FVKESK. The whole variable domain, filled in from reference TRBV14 and TRBJ2-5, reads EAGVTQFPSHSVIEKGQTVTLRCDPISGHDNLYWYRRVMGKEIKFLLHFVKESKQDESGMPNNRFLAERTGGTYSTLKVQPAELEDSGVYFCASSQTGPLGGAQYFGPGTRLLVL.